This T cell receptor (beta chain) was captured by sequencing in a study of regulatory T cells in long-lasting Graves disease. Findings and caveats of the study: Patients with persistent disease shared 2,500 to 3,500 public clonotypes, outpacing the 966 shared by new patients.

This clonotype occurred many times. Its antigen is not identified. The CDR3 length is 13 residues. The germline V gene encodes CDR1 MDHEN and CDR2 SYDVKM. V was cut by 5 bases and J by 4 bases, with 11 bases left in between. Sample time point: newly diagnosed GD, antithyroid drugs for less than 3 months. The TCR library was prepared using RNA isolated from PBMCs. American Thyroid Association guidelines were used to diagnose Graves' disease. Researchers made TCR beta libraries by using iRepertoire HTBI primers and running Arm-PCR on CDR3 regions. TCRdb independently ran MiXCR on the multiplex PCR reads; one entry per CDR3 protein. Seen here are about 500,000 distinct CDR3 sequences, 15% to 20% observed once, and the top ten hold 12%. These data were likewise used in another study, on T cells in Graves' hyperthyroidism and ophthalmopathy.

This receptor was obtained from a man aged 35 to 55 with Graves disease. The chain links TRBV28 to TRBJ1-2; D is unclear. This specimen was peripheral blood mononuclear cells (PBMCs), taken at new diagnosis, from a patient treated with antithyroid drugs. The CDR3 spells CASSDHRLYGYTF. As DNA, the CDR3 is TGTGCCAGCAGTGACCACCGACTCTATGGCTACACCTTC.